A single sample is the source of the 19 T cell receptor beta chains below, sequenced in a study of cytotoxic CD8 clonotypes in ibrutinib-treated CLL. Assay: immunoSEQ multiplex PCR; the TCRdb copy retains only in-frame clones and omits some. The profile shows some 200,000 clones, about three quarters of them singletons. This sample comprised PBMCs, obtained after 12 months of ibrutinib treatment. These receptors were obtained from a human donor with chronic lymphocytic leukemia.

In its sample, this clone was seen a few times. This chain connects TRBV5-6 to TRBJ1-4, with a possible D match to TRBD1 (5 bases). Germline values: CDR1 SGHDT, CDR2 YYEEEE. This CDR3 contains 13 residues. Trimming removed 4 bases at V and 6 bases at J, with 10 bases between. The chain's CDR3 is CASSPGSDEKLFF. CDR3 in DNA: TGTGCCAGCAGCCCAGGGTCAGATGAAAAACTGTTTTTT.

The genes are TRBV18 and TRBJ2-5; D remains ambiguous. The CDR3 has 14 amino acids. Germline CDR1 KGHSH, CDR2 LQKENI. V was trimmed by 0 bases and J by 3 bases, leaving 8 bases between them. The CDR3 coding sequence is TGTGCCAGCTCACCACCACAACCCAAAGAGACCCAGTACTTC. Translation gives CASSPPQPKETQYF.

V and J are TRBV6-5 and TRBJ1-6; D unclear. The germline gives CDR1 MNHEY, CDR2 SVGAGI. V dropped 2 bases and J dropped 2 bases, with 7 bases sitting between them. The CDR3 is 15 residues long. The CDR3 nucleotides read TGTGCCAGCAGTTACGCCGGAACCTATAATTCACCCCTCCACTTT. It yields the protein CASSYAGTYNSPLHF.

The V and J genes are TRBV7-2 and TRBJ2-1; D perhaps matches TRBD2 (6 bases). CDR3 length: 13 amino acids. V was pared by 8 bases and J by 7 bases, with 15 bases between. The V gene's germline CDR1 is SGHTA and CDR2 FQGNSA. The CDR3 spells CASSMRDSNEQFF. CDR3 DNA sequence: TGTGCCAGCTCCATGCGGGACTCAAATGAGCAGTTCTTC.

V usage is TRBV7-9 and J usage is TRBJ2-3; D gene uncertain. V lost 3 bases and J 3 bases, leaving 7 bases between the germline ends. This CDR3 is built from 13 residues. Germline loops: CDR1 SEHNR, CDR2 FQNEAQ (reference sequence). The CDR3 DNA follows: TGTGCCAGCAGCTTCTATATGACAGATACGCAGTATTTT. It specifies CASSFYMTDTQYF. The complete variable domain, with remaining parts taken from reference TRBV7-9 and TRBJ2-3, reads DTGVSQNPRHKITKRGQNVTFRCDPISEHNRLYWYRQTLGQGPEFLTYFQNEAQLEKSRLLSDRFSAERPKGSFSTLEIQRTEQGDSAMYLCASSFYMTDTQYFGPGTRLTVL.

The V call is TRBV30, the J call TRBJ1-5; possibly TRBD1 for D (6 bases). V gave up 2 bases and J gave up 5 bases, with 19 bases separating them. This CDR3 has 16 residues. Germline V lookup: CDR1 GTSNPN, CDR2 SVGIG (reference sequence). The CDR3 reads CAWSSKGGKEDQPQHF. The CDR3 DNA is TGTGCCTGGAGTTCTAAAGGGGGGAAGGAGGATCAGCCCCAGCATTTT.

This clone was counted once. The chain combines TRBV7-3 with TRBJ2-1; maybe TRBD2 (5 bases). The V gene's germline CDR1 is SGHTA and CDR2 FQGTGA. The CDR3 spans 15 residues. V dropped 5 bases and J dropped 8 bases, with 19 bases sitting between them. Written as DNA, the CDR3 is TGTGCCAGCAGCCTCCAGCCCGGACGGGGAGATGAGCAGTTCTTC. It specifies CASSLQPGRGDEQFF.

This chain joins TRBV23-1 and TRBJ1-2; tentatively, D is TRBD1 (5 bases). TRBV23-1 is treated as an ORF (open reading frame) with a function not yet certain. V was pared by 0 bases and J by 4 bases, with 12 bases between. CDR3 size: 15 residues. CDR3 sequence: CASSQSPGGFYGYTF. CDR3 nucleotides: TGCGCCAGCAGTCAATCCCCGGGGGGGTTCTATGGCTACACCTTC.

V gene TRBV13 combines with J gene TRBJ2-3, with D possibly TRBD1 on 5 matching bases. The CDR3 has 15 residues. With 0 bases removed from V and 1 base from J, the gap between germline ends came to 8 bases. Germline V gene data show CDR1 as PRHDT and CDR2 as FYEKMQ (reference sequence). This CDR3 is CASSLGPQGTDTQYF. For the CDR3, the DNA is TGTGCCAGCAGCTTAGGCCCACAGGGCACAGATACGCAGTATTTT.

The gene calls are TRBV30 and TRBJ2-1; D is unclear. CDR1 GTSNPN and CDR2 SVGIG come from the germline V gene (reference sequence). Trimming removed 7 bases from V and 0 bases from J, with 4 bases in between. This CDR3 has 11 residues. CDR3: CASHSYNEQFF. As DNA, the CDR3 is TGTGCCTCCCACTCCTACAATGAGCAGTTCTTC.

The rearrangement uses TRBV11-2 and TRBJ1-2; a possible D gene is TRBD1 (6 bases). The germline gives CDR1 SGHAT, CDR2 FQNNGV. The V end was cut by 1 base, the J end by 1 base, with 13 bases between. The CDR3 sequence is 16 residues long. As DNA, the CDR3 is TGTGCCAGCAGCTTAGCACAGGGTGAAATTAACTATGGCTACACCTTC. Translated: CASSLAQGEINYGYTF.

Worth noting for this clone: The identical CDR3 is also encoded by other nucleotide sequences in the sample. J is TRBJ2-3 and V is TRBV30; 7 positions agree with TRBD2. CDR3 length: 15 residues. The V segment lost 3 bases and the J segment 2 bases; nucleotides outside the gene matches: 8. The germline gives CDR1 GTSNPN, CDR2 SVGIG (reference sequence). This CDR3 reads CAWRGSGRATDTQYF. CDR3 DNA sequence: TGTGCCTGGAGAGGGTCGGGGAGGGCCACAGATACGCAGTATTTT.

The V gene is TRBV5-1, the J gene TRBJ2-1; TRBD2 matches at 16 bases. With 5 bases clipped from V and 8 bases from J, the junction kept 13 bases outside the gene matches. This CDR3 has 18 amino acids. Per germline, CDR1 SGHRS and CDR2 YFSETQ. The CDR3 coding sequence is TGCGCCAGCAGGAGGGGACTAGCGGGAGGGCCTAGTGAGGATGAGCAGTTCTTC. Protein: CASRRGLAGGPSEDEQFF.

CDR3 amino acids: CASSPMDRAGNTIYF. In nucleotides, the CDR3 is TGTGCCAGCTCACCGATGGACAGGGCCGGAAACACCATATATTTT. The chain is built from TRBV18 and TRBJ1-3; TRBD1 agrees at 8 bases. The CDR3 totals 15 residues. V shed 3 bases, J shed 4 bases, and the junction held 5 bases outside the gene matches. CDR1 is KGHSH, CDR2 LQKENI, per germline.

This clone came up once. The chain couples TRBV6-5 to TRBJ2-5, with D maybe TRBD2 (7 bases). The germline V gene has CDR1 MNHEY and CDR2 SVGAGI. V was shortened by 5 bases and J by 7 bases, with 14 bases between the two germline ends. The CDR3 is made up of 13 amino acids. The CDR3 bases are TGTGCCAGCAGTACTACAGGGAGGGGGACCCAGTACTTC. It encodes CASSTTGRGTQYF.

J is TRBJ2-7 and V is TRBV7-8; no reliable D call. The CDR3 consists of 15 residues. Germline V gene data show CDR1 as SGHVS and CDR2 as FQNEAQ. Trimming removed 5 bases from V and 3 bases from J, with 17 bases in between. The CDR3 coding sequence is TGTGCCAGCAGCCTAGGAAGCGCCAATGTCTACGAGCAGTACTTC. Residues: CASSLGSANVYEQYF.

V is TRBV5-1 and J is TRBJ1-1; 7 nucleotides match TRBD1. The germline V gene encodes CDR1 SGHRS and CDR2 YFSETQ. With V trimmed by 0 bases and J by 10 bases, 9 bases remained unmatched. The CDR3 loop spans 14 amino acids. CDR3 in amino acids: CASSLEGGMWGAFF. Written as DNA, the CDR3 is TGCGCCAGCAGCTTGGAAGGGGGCATGTGGGGAGCTTTCTTT.

The rearrangement links TRBV30 to TRBJ1-6; D gene ambiguous. CDR3 length: 15 amino acids. V lost 8 bases and J 3 bases, leaving 17 bases between the germline ends. From germline, CDR1 is GTSNPN and CDR2 SVGIG (reference sequence). The CDR3 loop is CALNPTVGYNSPLHF. CDR3 bases: TGTGCCCTCAATCCGACGGTGGGCTATAATTCACCCCTCCACTTT.

This clone appeared a few times. The chain has TRBV19 and TRBJ1-1; weak D call: TRBD1 (6 bases). The V gene lost 5 bases and the J gene lost 1 base, with 11 bases spanning the gap. From germline, CDR1 is LNHDA and CDR2 SQIVND (reference sequence). This CDR3 spans 14 amino acids. Written as DNA, the CDR3 is TGTGCCAGTAGTCCCTCCAGGGGGAACACTGAAGCTTTCTTT. This sequence encodes CASSPSRGNTEAFF.